This T cell receptor beta chain was sequenced for a study of type 1 regulatory T cells. Study-level information: T-allo10 is a Tr1-enriched, alloantigen-specific CD4 T cell product made in vitro.

The graft donor-derived T-allo10 cells reportedly recognize host alloantigens, are anergic, and suppress alloantigen-specifically. As for this clonotype: The antigen is unknown.

There are 14 residues in the CDR3. CDR1 and CDR2 from the germline V gene are MNHEY and SVGEGT. Trimming removed 2 bases from V and 9 bases from J; junction bases left unmatched: 6. TCRdb analysed the reads with MiXCR anew, one entry per CDR3 protein. The sample has 60,000 to 70,000 distinct CDR3 sequences; 63% are singletons. The source material was cultured T cells, either the whole culture or a sorted T cell fraction (not recorded which). Subset of the sample: Tr1-enriched cell product generated in vitro against host alloantigens. The chain employs TRBV6-2 or TRBV6-3 and TRBJ2-2; 7 bases agree with TRBD2. This receptor was obtained from a human donor in good health. The CDR3 protein is CASSYRLATWELFF. The DNA of the CDR3 is TGTGCCAGCAGTTACCGACTAGCAACTTGGGAGCTGTTTTTT.